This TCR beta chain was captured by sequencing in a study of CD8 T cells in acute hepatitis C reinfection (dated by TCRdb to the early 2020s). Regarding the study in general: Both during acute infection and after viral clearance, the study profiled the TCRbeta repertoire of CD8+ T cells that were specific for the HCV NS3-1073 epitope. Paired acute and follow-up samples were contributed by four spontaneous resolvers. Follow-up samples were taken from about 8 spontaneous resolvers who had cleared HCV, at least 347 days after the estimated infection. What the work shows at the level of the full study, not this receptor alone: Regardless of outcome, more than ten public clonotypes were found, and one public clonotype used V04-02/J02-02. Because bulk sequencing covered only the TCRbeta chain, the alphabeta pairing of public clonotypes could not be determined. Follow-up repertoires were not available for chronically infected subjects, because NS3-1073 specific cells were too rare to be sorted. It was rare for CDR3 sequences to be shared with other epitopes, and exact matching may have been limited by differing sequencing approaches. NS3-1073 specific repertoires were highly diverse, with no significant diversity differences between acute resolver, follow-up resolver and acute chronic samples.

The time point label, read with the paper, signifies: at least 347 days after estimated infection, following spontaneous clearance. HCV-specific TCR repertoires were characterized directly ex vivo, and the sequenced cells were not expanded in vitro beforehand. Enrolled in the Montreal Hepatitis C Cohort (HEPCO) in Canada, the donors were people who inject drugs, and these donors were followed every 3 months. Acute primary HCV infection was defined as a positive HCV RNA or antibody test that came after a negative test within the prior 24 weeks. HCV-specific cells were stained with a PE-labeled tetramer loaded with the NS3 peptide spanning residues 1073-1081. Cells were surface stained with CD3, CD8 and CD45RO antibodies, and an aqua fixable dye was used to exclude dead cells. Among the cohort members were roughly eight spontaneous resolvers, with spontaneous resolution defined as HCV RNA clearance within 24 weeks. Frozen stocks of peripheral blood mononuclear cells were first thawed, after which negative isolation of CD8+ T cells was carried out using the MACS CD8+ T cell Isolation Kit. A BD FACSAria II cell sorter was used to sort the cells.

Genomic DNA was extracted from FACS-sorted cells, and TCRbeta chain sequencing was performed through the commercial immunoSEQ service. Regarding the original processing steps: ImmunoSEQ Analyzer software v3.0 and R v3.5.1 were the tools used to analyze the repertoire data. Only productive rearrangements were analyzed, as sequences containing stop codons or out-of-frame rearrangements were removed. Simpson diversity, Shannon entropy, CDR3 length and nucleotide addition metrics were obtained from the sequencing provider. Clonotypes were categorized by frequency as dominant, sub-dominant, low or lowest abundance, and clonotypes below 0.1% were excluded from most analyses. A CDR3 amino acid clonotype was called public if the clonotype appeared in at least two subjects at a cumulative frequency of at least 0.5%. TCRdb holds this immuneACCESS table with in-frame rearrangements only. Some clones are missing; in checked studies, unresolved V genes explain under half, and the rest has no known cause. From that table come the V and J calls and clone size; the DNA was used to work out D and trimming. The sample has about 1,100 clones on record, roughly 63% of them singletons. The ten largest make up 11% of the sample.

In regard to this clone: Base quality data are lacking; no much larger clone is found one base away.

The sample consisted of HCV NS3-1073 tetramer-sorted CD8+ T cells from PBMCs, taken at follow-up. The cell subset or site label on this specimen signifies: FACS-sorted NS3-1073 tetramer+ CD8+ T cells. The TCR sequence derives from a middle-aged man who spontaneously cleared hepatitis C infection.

The CDR3 corresponds to CASSQGQRQETQYF. The nucleotide sequence reads as follows: TGTGCCAGCAGCCAGGGACAGCGCCAAGAGACCCAGTACTTC. The receptor chain draws on TRBV4-2 and TRBJ2-5; TRBD1 fits 7 bases in the junction. From a lookup of the germline V gene, CDR1 and CDR2 are LGHNA and YNFKEQ. Counted from cysteine to phenylalanine, this CDR3 has 14 amino acids. The only DNA kept is the CDR3, 42 bases in frame from the first base. V is trimmed back by 3 bases and J by 1 base, and the junction contains 2 bases that no gene match accounts for.